The rows below give T cell receptor beta chains drawn from one sample of a study of blood T cells in healthy people across ages. TCRdb recomputed calls from the 5' RACE reads with MiXCR, one row per CDR3 protein. The sample yields over 500,000 distinct CDR3 sequences, about a quarter seen once. The same data also contributed to another study, on T cells of mothers and their children.

The sequencing sample was made of blood. The receptors come from a boy aged 2 to 9 in good health. Both conserved end residues are part of each CDR3. The D gene is left open where the match is weak. Expanded clones are given a class, and other clones once, few, many or no size at all.

j_call | v_call | clone_size | d_call | cdr3_aa | cdr3_nt
TRBJ2-2 | TRBV28 | - | - | CASSFSPGELFF | TGTGCCAGCAGTTTTAGTCCCGGGGAGCTGTTTTTT
TRBJ2-7 | TRBV5-1 | - | - | CASSLGGPVSQSYEQYF | TGCGCCAGCAGCTTGGGGGGTCCAGTCAGCCAATCCTACGAGCAGTACTTC
TRBJ1-2 | TRBV5-5 | - | TRBD1 | CASSPSDRAANYGYTF | TGTGCCAGCAGCCCATCAGACAGGGCGGCTAACTATGGCTACACCTTC
TRBJ2-5 | TRBV5-1 | - | TRBD2 | CASSYGLAGALLETQYF | TGCGCCAGCAGCTACGGACTAGCGGGGGCTCTATTAGAGACCCAGTACTTC
TRBJ2-4 | TRBV6-6 | once | - | CASSWGGGVGKNIQYF | TGTGCCAGCAGTTGGGGAGGGGGGGTCGGAAAAAACATTCAGTACTTC
TRBJ2-5 | TRBV6-1 | - | - | CASSEEERWETQYF | TGTGCCAGCAGTGAAGAGGAGAGGTGGGAGACCCAGTACTTC
TRBJ2-1 | TRBV5-5 | - | TRBD2 | CASSDRLAGEQFF | TGTGCCAGCAGCGACCGACTAGCGGGGGAGCAGTTCTTC
TRBJ2-3 | TRBV9 | - | - | CASSVGGGSTDMQYF | TGTGCCAGCAGCGTAGGAGGGGGAAGCACAGATATGCAGTATTTT
TRBJ1-4 | TRBV29-1 | - | - | CSVEDRVEKLFF | TGCAGCGTTGAAGATCGGGTTGAAAAACTGTTTTTT
TRBJ2-7 | TRBV28 | - | - | CASSMSRGVYEQYF | TGTGCCAGCAGTATGAGCAGGGGAGTCTACGAGCAGTACTTC
TRBJ1-4 | TRBV3-1 | - | - | CASSQLQSTNEKLFF | TGTGCCAGCAGCCAGTTACAGTCAACTAATGAAAAACTGTTTTTT
TRBJ2-2 | TRBV2 | - | - | CASSVTGSTGELFF | TGTGCCAGCAGTGTTACAGGGTCCACCGGGGAGCTGTTTTTT
TRBJ1-2 | TRBV29-1 | - | - | CSVLSDRAYGYTF | TGCAGCGTCCTCTCCGACCGGGCCTATGGCTACACCTTC
TRBJ2-2 | TRBV7-3 | - | - | CASSSQGNAGELFF | TGTGCCAGCAGCTCCCAGGGTAACGCCGGGGAGCTGTTTTTT
TRBJ2-5 | TRBV9 | - | - | CATPPDTQDTQYF | TGTGCCACCCCACCGGACACCCAAGATACCCAGTACTTC
TRBJ1-2 | TRBV6-5 | - | - | CASSKHRLGGYGYTF | TGTGCCAGCAGTAAACACAGGTTGGGTGGCTATGGCTACACCTTC
TRBJ2-4 | TRBV5-1 | - | - | CASSNTMAQGSKNIQYF | TGCGCCAGCAGCAACACAATGGCGCAGGGGTCCAAAAACATTCAGTACTTC
TRBJ2-5 | TRBV12-3/TRBV12-4 | many | - | CASRQEETQYF | TGTGCCAGCAGGCAAGAAGAGACCCAGTACTTC
TRBJ2-7 | TRBV9 | - | TRBD1 | CASSVGQISYEQYF | TGTGCCAGCAGCGTGGGACAGATCTCCTACGAGCAGTACTTC
TRBJ1-1 | TRBV19 | few | - | CASNTGALGTDFF | TGTGCCAGTAACACCGGGGCCCTAGGGACTGATTTCTTT
TRBJ2-1 | TRBV7-9 | few | - | CASSLAWDTTLWGNEQFF | TGTGCCAGCAGCTTAGCGTGGGACACAACCCTTTGGGGCAATGAGCAGTTCTTC
TRBJ1-2 | TRBV5-1 | - | - | CASSLGDLPPNYGYTF | TGCGCCAGCAGCTTGGGTGATCTCCCCCCTAACTATGGCTACACCTTC
TRBJ1-4 | TRBV4-1 | few | - | CASSQGGLGLGNEKLFF | TGCGCCAGCAGCCAAGGCGGCCTAGGGTTAGGCAATGAAAAACTGTTTTTT
TRBJ1-4 | TRBV11-2 | few | TRBD1 | CASSLGQAPENEKLFF | TGTGCCAGCAGCTTGGGACAGGCCCCAGAGAATGAAAAACTGTTTTTT